This T cell receptor (beta chain) was obtained from a study of long-term antiretroviral therapy in people with HIV (dated by TCRdb to between 2021 and 2023). Turning to the overall study: The earliest samples were collected about a decade before the 2015 WHO recommendation for immediate ART, when ART was typically delayed until CD4 counts fell. This retrospective serial study examined whether starting ART and sustained HIV suppression were associated with changes in the composition and diversity of the TRB repertoire in peripheral blood. A total of under 250 cryopreserved PBMC samples came from 25 to 35 adults with confirmed HIV infection and were collected serially over a mean of roughly six years (range 1-12). Of the roughly 30 participants with HIV, ten to eleven were female. Test extractions of a monoclonal T-cell line alongside approximately 36 polyclonal samples showed no cross-contamination during QIAcube processing. Findings and caveats that apply to the study as a whole: Expanded TRB clones identified before ART initiation dominated the repertoire across all time points, though the dominance fluctuated and decreased in many PLHIV after ART. Samples dated from the mid-2000s to the late 2010s, and the ART regimens used may be less effective than current ones. Because cell numbers in pre-ART samples were limited, unsorted PBMC were profiled instead of sorted CD4+ and CD8+ T cells. CDR3 length ranges in HIV repertoires were narrower than in controls, and network structure suggested an antigen-experienced repertoire with only a slight naive shift after ART. Starting ART was linked to a significant rise in TRB diversity, yet even with long-term ART the diversity remained significantly lower than in transplant donor controls. Because PBMC availability was limited, only the TCR beta chain was sequenced, with no alpha chain pairing. No data were available on ART adherence, viral resistance or therapy changes, limiting inferences about post-ART repertoire changes.

Inclusion was restricted to participants for whom at least one PBMC sample before ART initiation and at least two post-ART samples were available. All participants with HIV were treated in the United States of America. Before DNA extraction, cryopreserved samples of about 0.9-11 million PBMC were thawed and then washed. At the time of the earliest PBMC sample, participants with HIV were aged between roughly 20 and 60 years. Each participant contributed PBMC samples from 1-4 timepoints before ART initiation and 2-8 timepoints after ART initiation, with a median of 7 samples. Serial HIV viral load, CD4+ T-cell count, ART history and demographic data were obtained for every participant. A Qiagen kit on a QIAcube was used to extract genomic DNA from unsorted PBMC, with samples processed in batches of 12. With regard to this clone: Its antigen is unknown. One base away there is no much larger clone; base qualities are not given.

The immunoSEQ hsTCRB v3.0 assay was used at survey level resolution to sequence the TRB variable region. The target sequencing depth for TRB was about 40,000-55,000 T-cell genomes per sample. An Illumina MiSeq with a v3 150-cycle kit was used to sequence the pooled TRB libraries. For the original study's pipeline: Repertoire analysis ran in R within a reproducible Nextflow workflow covering QC, data transformation and analysis. LymphoSeq2, an R package for exploring AIRR-Seq data, was used to implement the custom analyses. A handful of samples that produced fewer than 5000 total TRB sequences were removed, so some 180 HIV repertoires were analyzed. Among the approximately 180 HIV repertoires that were kept, 59 were collected before ART initiation and roughly 130 were collected after ART initiation. Repertoires were downsampled to 5000 TRB nucleotide sequences, and summary statistics were averaged over 100 downsampling iterations. TRB sequences were retained for analysis only if CDR3 regions of at least seven amino acids were present. A Shannon entropy-derived clonality score and the Gini coefficient were used to measure diversity. In the repertoire networks, any two of the top 5000 CDR3 amino acid sequences were connected whenever the two sequences differed by an edit distance of one. For TRB CDR3 amino acid sequences, antigen specificity groups and MHC restriction were predicted with GLIPH2. To flag known CMV, EBV, HIV or tissue antigen associations, CDR3 amino acid sequences were matched against VDJdb and McPAS-TCR. Pre-ART, post-ART and control groups were compared with Wilcoxon signed-rank tests and Holm-Bonferroni correction. Drawn from immuneACCESS, this table holds only the in-frame rearrangements with V and J called that TCRdb kept. Clones are partly lost; checked studies trace under half to an unresolved V gene and leave the rest unexplained. V and J calls plus clone size are reproduced from that table; the DNA served to infer D and trimming. The sample includes over 35,000 clones, with around 93% observed a single time. The biggest ten clones account for under 2.5% of the sample.

The CDR3 covers 14 residues, taking in both the cysteine and the phenylalanine. Only the CDR3 portion is preserved as DNA: 42 bases, with reading frame beginning at the first base. Taken from the germline V gene, the CDR1 and CDR2 loops are KGHSH and LQKENI. V is trimmed back by 5 bases and J by 1 base, and the junction contains 4 bases that no gene match accounts for. This sample comprised unsorted PBMCs, obtained just over 9 years after starting antiretroviral therapy. The chain is encoded by TRBV18 joined to TRBJ2-7; a stretch of 8 junction bases matches TRBD1. The receptor was isolated from a man aged 30-40 years with HIV. The sequenced DNA is TGTGCCAGCTCAATGGGACAGGAGTCCTACGAGCAGTACTTC. The translation is CASSMGQESYEQYF.